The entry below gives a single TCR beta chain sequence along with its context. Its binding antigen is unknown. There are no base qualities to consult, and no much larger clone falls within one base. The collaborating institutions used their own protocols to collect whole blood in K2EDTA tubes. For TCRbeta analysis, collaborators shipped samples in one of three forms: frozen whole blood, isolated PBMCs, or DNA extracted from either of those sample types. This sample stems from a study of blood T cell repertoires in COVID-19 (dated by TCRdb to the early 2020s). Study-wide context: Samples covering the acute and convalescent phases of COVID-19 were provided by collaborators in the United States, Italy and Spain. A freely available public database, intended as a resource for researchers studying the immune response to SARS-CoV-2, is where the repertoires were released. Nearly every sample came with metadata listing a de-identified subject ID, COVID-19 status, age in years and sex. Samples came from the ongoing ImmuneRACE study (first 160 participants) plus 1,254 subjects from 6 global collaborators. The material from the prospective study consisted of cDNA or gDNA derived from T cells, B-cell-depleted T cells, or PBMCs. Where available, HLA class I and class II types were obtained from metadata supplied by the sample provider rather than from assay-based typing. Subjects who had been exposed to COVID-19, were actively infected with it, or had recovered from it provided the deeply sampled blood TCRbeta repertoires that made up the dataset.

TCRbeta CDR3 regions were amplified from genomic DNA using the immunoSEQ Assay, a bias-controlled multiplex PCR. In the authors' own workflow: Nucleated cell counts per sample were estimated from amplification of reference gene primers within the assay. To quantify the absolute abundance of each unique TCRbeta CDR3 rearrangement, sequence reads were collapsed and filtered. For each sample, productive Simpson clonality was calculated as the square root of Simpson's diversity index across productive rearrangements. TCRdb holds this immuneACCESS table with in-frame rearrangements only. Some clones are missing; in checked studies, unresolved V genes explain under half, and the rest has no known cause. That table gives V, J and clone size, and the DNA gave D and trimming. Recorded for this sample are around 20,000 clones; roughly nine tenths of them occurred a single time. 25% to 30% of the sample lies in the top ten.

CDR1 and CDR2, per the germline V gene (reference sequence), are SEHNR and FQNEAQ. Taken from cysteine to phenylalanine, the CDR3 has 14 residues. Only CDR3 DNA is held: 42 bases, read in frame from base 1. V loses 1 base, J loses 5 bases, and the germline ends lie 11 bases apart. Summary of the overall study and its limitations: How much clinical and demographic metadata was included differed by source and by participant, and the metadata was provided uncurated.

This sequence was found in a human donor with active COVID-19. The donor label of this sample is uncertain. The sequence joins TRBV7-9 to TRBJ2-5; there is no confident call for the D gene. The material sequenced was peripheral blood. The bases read TGTGCCAGCAGCTTAGTCTCAGTGACTGAGACCCAGTACTTC. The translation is CASSLVSVTETQYF.